The clone carrying this T cell receptor (beta chain) came up a few times. This entry belongs to a study of control samples from healthy donors and cancer patients. Method: immunoSEQ multiplex PCR; TCRdb's copy keeps in-frame clones and lacks some. The sample contains about 70,000 clones, over 75% of which appear only once. CDR1 MNHEY and CDR2 SMNVEV come from the germline V gene (reference sequence). Trimming left V 3 bases short and J 4 bases short, with 12 bases between. The CDR3 is made up of 14 amino acids. The source is a man in his fifties or sixties in good health. This rearrangement joins TRBV27 to TRBJ1-1; D is unresolved. Sequencing input: blood. The CDR3 here is CASSFLAGSTEAFF. CDR3 bases: TGTGCCAGCAGTTTTCTTGCTGGGAGCACTGAAGCTTTCTTT.